This is a list of T cell receptor beta chains from one sample in a study of T cell clonotyping in hematopoietic cell transplantation. Method: immunoSEQ multiplex PCR; TCRdb's copy keeps in-frame clones and lacks some. This table holds over 10,000 clones, roughly 89% found once. This sample comprised PBMCs, obtained 100 days after allogeneic stem cell transplant. Receptors were obtained from a female patient aged 50-59 years who had an allogeneic stem cell transplant from an unrelated donor, so the T cells may come from the graft donor. Some clones in this sample may be carry-over from other donors' samples. Both conserved end residues are part of each CDR3. D genes are given only for firm matches. Not all rows give a size; the values are once, few, many and, for expanded clones, a class.

j_call	clone_size	v_call	d_call	cdr3_aa	cdr3_nt
TRBJ1-1	once	TRBV28	NA	CASSIGGSAFF	TGTGCCAGTAGCATTGGGGGCTCAGCTTTCTTT
TRBJ2-3	once	TRBV29-1	NA	CSVDTDTQYF	TGCAGCGTCGATACAGATACGCAGTATTTT
TRBJ2-6	NA	TRBV6-4	TRBD2	CASTQLAGGSGANVLTF	TGTGCCAGCACCCAGCTAGCGGGAGGTTCTGGGGCCAACGTCCTGACTTTC
TRBJ1-2	NA	TRBV5-6	NA	CASSFPAGNYGYTF	TGTGCCAGCAGCTTCCCCGCCGGGAACTATGGCTACACCTTC
TRBJ2-7	NA	TRBV27	NA	CASSFGQSLSYEQYF	TGTGCCAGCAGTTTCGGACAGTCTCTCTCCTACGAGCAGTACTTC
TRBJ1-2	NA	TRBV29-1	NA	CSVGQGGYGYTF	TGCAGCGTTGGGCAGGGAGGATACGGCTACACCTTC
TRBJ1-1	NA	TRBV28	NA	CASRLLNTEAFF	TGTGCCAGCAGACTTTTGAACACTGAAGCTTTCTTT
TRBJ1-1	NA	TRBV19	NA	CASTGFEYTEAFF	TGTGCCAGTACAGGGTTTGAGTACACTGAAGCTTTCTTT
TRBJ1-4	NA	TRBV4-1	TRBD1	CASSQTGYEKLFF	TGCGCCAGCAGCCAGACAGGGTACGAAAAACTGTTTTTT
TRBJ1-3	NA	TRBV4-3	NA	CASSPASGNTIYF	TGCGCCAGCAGCCCCGCCTCTGGAAACACCATATATTTT
TRBJ1-5	NA	TRBV4-1	TRBD1	CASSQVGSGGSIQPQHF	TGCGCCAGCAGCCAAGTCGGGTCAGGGGGCAGTATTCAGCCCCAGCATTTT
TRBJ1-5	NA	TRBV28	NA	CASSFGIRGNQPQHF	TGTGCCAGCAGTTTCGGTATTAGGGGGAATCAGCCCCAGCATTTT
TRBJ2-7	NA	TRBV7-8	NA	CASRAERRGTSSYEQYF	TGTGCCAGCAGAGCTGAACGGAGGGGGACAAGCTCCTACGAGCAGTACTTC
TRBJ1-2	NA	TRBV4-1	NA	CASSQEGYRSYTF	TGCGCCAGCAGCCAAGAAGGCTATAGGAGCTACACCTTC
TRBJ2-5	NA	TRBV19	NA	CASSMGVQETQYF	TGTGCCAGTAGTATGGGAGTCCAAGAGACCCAGTACTTC
TRBJ1-2	once	TRBV5-1	NA	CASSLGQSYGYTF	TGCGCCAGCAGCTTGGGACAGAGCTATGGCTACACCTTC
TRBJ1-1	NA	TRBV7-9	NA	CASSLTGNTEAFF	TGTGCCAGCAGCTTAACAGGGAACACTGAAGCTTTCTTT
TRBJ2-3	NA	TRBV29-1	NA	CSVVPTLDFRPTDTQYF	TGCAGCGTTGTACCCACCCTGGATTTCAGGCCGACAGATACGCAGTATTTT
TRBJ2-7	NA	TRBV1	NA	CTSSQVAGGGYEQYF	TGCACCAGCAGCCAAGTGGCGGGAGGGGGCTACGAGCAGTACTTC
TRBJ1-2	NA	TRBV6-1	NA	CASTLQELYGYTF	TGTGCCAGCACCCTACAGGAACTCTATGGCTACACCTTC
TRBJ2-2	NA	TRBV19	NA	CASTPISAGGELFF	TGTGCCAGTACCCCAATCAGTGCGGGCGGGGAGCTGTTTTTT
TRBJ2-1	NA	TRBV30	NA	CAWSGTASSYNEQFF	TGTGCCTGGAGTGGGACGGCCAGCTCCTACAATGAGCAGTTCTTC